Listed below are T cell receptor beta chains from one sample, sequenced in a study of cytomegalovirus exposure and HLA in healthy donors. The protocol was immunoSEQ multiplex PCR, while the TCRdb copy is restricted to in-frame clones and leaves out a portion. The profile shows tens of thousands of clones, around 95% of them singletons. What was sequenced was PBMCs. All receptors come from a man younger than 35 in good health and CMV-seronegative. Each CDR3 is given with its conserved first and last residue. Each record gives: V gene, J gene, D gene, clone size, CDR3 protein, CDR3 DNA. A D gene is named only where the DNA matches it firmly. The size entry is marked missing in some rows and otherwise reads once, few, many or a size class.

TRBV28	TRBJ1-2	TRBD1	.	CASRPGQRSYGYTF	TGTGCCAGCAGACCGGGACAGCGATCTTATGGCTACACCTTC
TRBV19	TRBJ1-4	.	.	CASSTRTGLEKLFF	TGTGCCAGTAGTACCCGGACTGGGTTGGAAAAACTGTTTTTT
TRBV15	TRBJ1-6	TRBD1	.	CATSRDPGQFYNSPLHF	TGTGCCACCAGCAGAGATCCGGGACAGTTCTATAATTCACCCCTCCACTTT
TRBV5-1	TRBJ1-2	TRBD1	.	CASSLGQGAVLIDGYTF	TGCGCCAGCAGCCTAGGACAGGGGGCGGTACTCATCGATGGCTACACCTTC
TRBV19	TRBJ1-3	TRBD1	.	CASSERQGAGNTIYF	TGTGCCAGTAGCGAACGACAGGGTGCTGGAAACACCATATATTTT
TRBV6-6	TRBJ2-7	TRBD1	.	CASRYQGDEQYF	TGTGCCAGCAGATATCAGGGGGACGAGCAGTACTTC
TRBV6-1	TRBJ2-3	.	.	CASSSRLRGTDTQYF	TGTGCCAGCAGTTCAAGATTGAGGGGCACAGATACGCAGTATTTT
TRBV2	TRBJ1-2	.	.	CASRRGGFGYTF	TGTGCCAGCAGGAGGGGAGGTTTTGGCTACACCTTC
TRBV11-1	TRBJ1-2	TRBD1	.	CASSSNRDRVASYTF	TGTGCCAGCAGCTCCAACCGGGACAGGGTGGCAAGCTACACCTTC
TRBV6-5	TRBJ2-7	TRBD1	.	CASSETGGSYEQYF	TGTGCCAGCAGCGAAACAGGGGGTTCCTACGAGCAGTACTTC
TRBV10-3	TRBJ1-2	TRBD1	.	CASSPDRGGGGYTF	TGTGCCAGCAGTCCTGACAGGGGAGGGGGTGGCTACACCTTC
TRBV7-8	TRBJ1-1	TRBD1	.	CASSLGTGLGTEAFF	TGTGCCAGCAGCTTAGGGACAGGGTTAGGTACTGAAGCTTTCTTT
TRBV11-2	TRBJ2-7	TRBD1	.	CASSPLRRGLRIYEQYF	TGTGCCAGCAGCCCCCTCCGCAGGGGGCTGCGAATCTACGAGCAGTACTTC
TRBV6-4	TRBJ2-1	.	.	CASSDNSGAYNEQFF	TGTGCCAGCAGTGACAATAGCGGAGCCTACAATGAGCAGTTCTTC
TRBV7-2	TRBJ2-7	.	.	CASSQPVEPPSPLEQYF	TGTGCCAGCAGCCAACCCGTTGAGCCACCCTCCCCACTTGAGCAGTACTTC
TRBV6-6	TRBJ2-7	TRBD2	.	CASTLSGSGSYEQYF	TGTGCCAGCACCCTTAGCGGGAGTGGTTCCTACGAGCAGTACTTC
TRBV19	TRBJ1-1	.	.	CASMHGRVTEAFF	TGTGCCAGTATGCACGGTCGGGTAACTGAAGCTTTCTTT
TRBV21-1	TRBJ2-3	.	.	CASRTEKTDTQYF	TGTGCCAGCAGGACAGAAAAAACAGATACGCAGTATTTT
TRBV27	TRBJ1-2	TRBD1	.	CASSLTGGGNYGYTF	TGTGCCAGCAGTTTGACAGGGGGAGGCAACTATGGCTACACCTTC
TRBV6-1	TRBJ1-4	.	.	CASSGLQTGRGNEKLFF	TGTGCCAGCAGTGGCCTACAAACGGGTCGCGGGAATGAAAAACTGTTTTTT
TRBV7-4	TRBJ1-4	.	.	CASSPLEKLFF	TGTGCCAGCAGCCCTCTCGAAAAACTGTTTTTT
TRBV18	TRBJ1-5	.	.	CASSLTGVSNQPQHF	TGTGCCAGCTCACTCACCGGGGTAAGCAATCAGCCCCAGCATTTT
TRBV4-1	TRBJ1-1	.	once	CASSQDLGNTEAFF	TGCGCCAGCAGCCAAGATCTAGGGAACACTGAAGCTTTCTTT
TRBV14	TRBJ2-5	.	.	CASSQNSRETQYF	TGTGCCAGCAGCCAGAACAGTCGGGAGACCCAGTACTTC
TRBV15	TRBJ1-5	.	once	CATSRDGGRGNQPQHF	TGTGCCACCAGCAGAGATGGGGGCAGGGGCAATCAGCCCCAGCATTTT
TRBV21-1	TRBJ2-5	.	once	CASSKAGRVGETQYF	TGTGCCAGCAGCAAAGCAGGCAGGGTAGGTGAGACCCAGTACTTC
TRBV6-1	TRBJ2-7	.	.	CASSRERSYEQYF	TGTGCCAGCAGTAGGGAGAGGTCCTACGAGCAGTACTTC
TRBV11-2	TRBJ2-7	.	.	CASSPPGGIEQYF	TGTGCCAGCAGCCCCCCCGGAGGGATCGAGCAGTACTTC
TRBV4-1	TRBJ1-5	.	.	CASSQDAAGEDGQPQHF	TGCGCCAGCAGCCAAGATGCGGCAGGGGAAGACGGTCAGCCCCAGCATTTT
TRBV14	TRBJ1-1	.	.	CASRQTGGKNTEAFF	TGTGCCAGCAGACAGACGGGGGGGAAGAACACTGAAGCTTTCTTT
TRBV4-2	TRBJ2-4	TRBD2	.	CASSQERLAGTERDKNIQYF	TGTGCCAGCAGCCAAGAAAGACTAGCGGGGACGGAACGAGACAAAAACATTCAGTACTTC
TRBV27	TRBJ2-1	TRBD2	.	CASLEFSGTSGNNEQFF	TGTGCCAGCTTAGAATTCTCGGGGACTAGCGGAAACAATGAGCAGTTCTTC
TRBV5-1	TRBJ1-1	.	.	CASSLLGPTEAFF	TGCGCCAGCAGCTTGTTGGGGCCCACTGAAGCTTTCTTT
TRBV2	TRBJ1-1	.	.	CASSEAPEAFF	TGTGCCAGCAGTGAAGCCCCGGAGGCTTTCTTT
TRBV2	TRBJ2-2	TRBD1	.	CASRRQGDTGELFF	TGTGCCAGCAGAAGACAGGGGGACACCGGGGAGCTGTTTTTT
TRBV29-1	TRBJ1-3	TRBD1	.	CSVVQGGSGNTIYF	TGCAGCGTTGTCCAGGGGGGCTCTGGAAACACCATATATTTT
TRBV13	TRBJ1-1	TRBD1	.	CASSYLRGTEAFF	TGTGCCAGCAGCTATCTCAGGGGGACTGAAGCTTTCTTT
TRBV9	TRBJ1-1	TRBD1	.	CASSVIGQGNLNTEAFF	TGTGCCAGCAGCGTAATTGGACAGGGGAATTTGAACACTGAAGCTTTCTTT
TRBV6-1	TRBJ1-1	.	.	CASSSEGGVGTEAFF	TGTGCCAGCAGCTCTGAAGGAGGGGTGGGCACTGAAGCTTTCTTT
TRBV9	TRBJ2-7	TRBD2	.	CASSLQAGISYEQYF	TGTGCCAGCAGCCTCCAAGCGGGAATCTCCTACGAGCAGTACTTC
TRBV15	TRBJ2-7	TRBD1	once	CATSREGQGSYEQYF	TGTGCCACCAGCAGAGAGGGACAGGGGTCCTACGAGCAGTACTTC
TRBV6-1	TRBJ1-1	TRBD1	.	CASDGGQGMNTEAFF	TGTGCCAGCGACGGAGGACAGGGGATGAACACTGAAGCTTTCTTT
TRBV11-2	TRBJ2-1	.	.	CASSLGLDNEQFF	TGTGCCAGCAGCTTAGGACTAGACAATGAGCAGTTCTTC
TRBV27	TRBJ2-3	.	.	CASSLSWAASTDTQYF	TGTGCCAGCAGTTTATCGTGGGCAGCTAGCACAGATACGCAGTATTTT
TRBV19	TRBJ2-7	.	.	CASSIRDNSYEQYF	TGTGCCAGTAGTATCCGGGACAACTCCTACGAGCAGTACTTC
TRBV19	TRBJ1-2	.	once	CASSMQNREGDGYTF	TGTGCCAGTAGTATGCAAAACAGGGAGGGGGATGGCTACACCTTC
TRBV5-6	TRBJ2-5	.	.	CASSPWGHTYQETQYF	TGTGCCAGCAGCCCGTGGGGACACACGTACCAAGAGACCCAGTACTTC
TRBV5-6	TRBJ1-6	.	once	CASSLAWTDFGSPLHF	TGTGCCAGCAGCTTGGCCTGGACAGACTTTGGCTCACCCCTCCACTTT
TRBV27	TRBJ2-1	.	.	CASRGGNEQFF	TGTGCCAGCAGAGGGGGTAATGAGCAGTTCTTC
TRBV29-1	TRBJ1-3	TRBD1	.	CSVETGTGNTIYF	TGCAGCGTTGAGACAGGGACTGGAAACACCATATATTTT
TRBV19	TRBJ1-1	.	.	CASTRVGEAFF	TGTGCCAGTACCCGGGTTGGTGAAGCTTTCTTT
TRBV27	TRBJ1-6	TRBD1	.	CASSSGTGEHSPLHF	TGTGCCAGCAGTTCCGGGACAGGAGAGCATTCACCCCTCCACTTT
TRBV21-1	TRBJ1-6	.	once	CASSKERPQGHDSPLHF	TGTGCCAGCAGCAAAGAACGTCCACAGGGGCACGATTCACCCCTCCACTTT
TRBV19	TRBJ2-1	TRBD2	.	CASSVGLAGTHEQFF	TGTGCCAGTAGTGTGGGACTAGCGGGGACCCATGAGCAGTTCTTC
TRBV7-8	TRBJ1-6	.	.	CASSLARDSPLHF	TGTGCCAGCAGCTTAGCGCGGGATTCACCCCTCCACTTT